This T cell receptor beta chain appears in the sequencing data of a study of T cell responses to AZD1222 COVID-19 vaccine. The study, taken as a whole, reports: Nearly half of unique spike-specific TCRs reportedly avoided B.1.351 and B.1.1.7 mutated regions. Increases in Spike-specific TCR breadth and depth were seen after two AZD1222 doses. None of the repertoires were sampled until the peak T cell response had passed.

Regarding this clone: Its antigen is currently unknown.

Only in-frame clones appear in the TCRdb table, and some are missing; sequencing was by immunoSEQ multiplex PCR. Seen here are over 110,000 clones, more than 90% observed once, and the top ten hold roughly 3.1%. The receptor was isolated from an adult in good health. Here the sequenced sample was peripheral blood, taken on day 0 of AZD1222 vaccination.

For the CDR3, the DNA is TGTGCCAGCAGCAAAGCGGGAGGGTTGGATGAGCAGTTCTTC. This sequence encodes CASSKAGGLDEQFF. V and J are TRBV7-9 and TRBJ2-1; 10 bases line up with TRBD2. The CDR3 contains 14 residues. CDR1 and CDR2 from the germline V gene are SEHNR and FQNEAQ (reference sequence). J lost 8 bases, V lost 5 bases, and 6 bases had no gene match.